Below are 5 T cell receptor beta chains sequenced from a single sample in a study of identical twins. Using its own MiXCR run on the 5' RACE reads, TCRdb lists one record per CDR3 protein. The sample gives fewer than 900,000 distinct CDR3 sequences, over 20% of which show up once; 4.3% is in the top ten. This same sample was also taken into another study, of T cells expressing NK-cell markers.

Source material: PBMCs. The source of these receptors is a woman between 18 and 29 years old in good health.

The chain combines TRBV13 with TRBJ1-2; no definite D call. The CDR3 extends over 13 amino acids. The germline V and J ends were trimmed by 6 bases and 14 bases, with 22 bases remaining between them. Per germline, CDR1 PRHDT and CDR2 FYEKMQ (reference sequence). In DNA form, the CDR3 reads TGTGCCAGCAGTCCACCCGACCGACTCGTGGGGACCTTC. Its translation: CASSPPDRLVGTF.

Only a few counts were recorded for this clonotype. This chain links TRBV10-2 with TRBJ2-3; D may be TRBD1 or TRBD2 (6 bases each). CDR3 length: 13 amino acids. Germline CDR1 WSHSY, CDR2 SAAADI. Trimming cost V 9 bases and J 4 bases, with 14 bases left between them. The CDR3 region is CARSTGAADTQYF. As DNA, the CDR3 is TGCGCCAGGTCCACGGGGGCGGCAGATACGCAGTATTTT.

The chain has TRBV6-1 and TRBJ2-6; TRBD1 is a possible D gene (5 bases). V lost 5 bases and J lost 0, with 20 bases in between. The germline V gene has CDR1 MNHNS and CDR2 SASEGT. CDR3 size: 19 residues. The CDR3 DNA follows: TGTGCCAGCAGTCCTCTGACAGTCGAGTCGTTCTCTGGGGCCAACGTCCTGACTTTC. It yields the protein CASSPLTVESFSGANVLTF.

The rearrangement joins TRBV20-1 to TRBJ2-2, with D perhaps given as TRBD1 or TRBD2 (6 bases each). V was pared by 5 bases and J by 1 base, with 11 bases between. The CDR3 is made up of 14 amino acids. From germline, CDR1 is DFQATT and CDR2 SNEGSKA (reference sequence). This CDR3 is CSAGAGQNTGELFF. In DNA, the CDR3 is TGCAGTGCTGGGGCGGGACAGAACACCGGGGAGCTGTTTTTT.

J is TRBJ1-2 and V is TRBV3-1; D perhaps matches TRBD1 (6 bases). The CDR3 covers 14 residues. Deletions cut 1 base from V and 4 bases from J, with 10 bases between. Germline values: CDR1 LGHDT, CDR2 YNNKEL (reference sequence). CDR3 region: CASSQGDNPYGYTF. CDR3 DNA sequence: TGTGCCAGCAGCCAAGGGGACAACCCCTATGGCTACACCTTC. Looking up the rest from reference TRBV3-1 and TRBJ1-2 gives the full variable domain: DTAVSQTPKYLVTQMGNDKSIKCEQNLGHDTMYWYKQDSKKFLKIMFSYNNKELIINETVPNRFSPKSPDKAHLNLHINSLELGDSAVYFCASSQGDNPYGYTFGSGTRLTVV.